Shown below are 29 T cell receptor beta chains from a single sample sequenced in a study of human thymus T cells. Some clones are missing from TCRdb's copy, which holds only in-frame ones; the method was immunoSEQ multiplex PCR. The sample records 100,000 to 150,000 clones, 90% to 95% being singletons. Resections from corrective heart surgery supplied the thymus tissue. Sequences were obtained from thymus tissue. These TCRs come from a boy under three years old with a congenital heart defect but otherwise immunologically healthy.

This clone was seen just once. The chain joins TRBV28 to TRBJ1-5; 7 bases are shared with TRBD1. J was trimmed by 2 bases and V by 5 bases; bases with no gene match: 6. Germline V CDR1 and CDR2: MDHEN, SYDVKM. The CDR3 consists of 15 residues. This CDR3 reads CASSIGTARNQPQHF. The CDR3 DNA reads TGTGCCAGCAGTATCGGGACAGCCCGCAATCAGCCCCAGCATTTT.

The chain is built from TRBV5-1 and TRBJ2-1; D perhaps matches TRBD2 (6 bases). Looked up from germline, CDR1 is SGHRS and CDR2 is YFSETQ. This CDR3 comprises 17 residues. Trimming took 0 bases from V and 6 from J, leaving 19 bases between them. This chain's CDR3 is CASSLASGGISGNEQFF. CDR3 coding DNA: TGCGCCAGCAGCTTGGCCAGCGGAGGGATATCTGGCAATGAGCAGTTCTTC.

The count of this clone is one. The rearrangement uses TRBV28 and TRBJ1-4; the D is unclear. From germline, CDR1 is MDHEN and CDR2 SYDVKM. The CDR3 consists of 13 residues. Trimming took 7 bases from V and 8 from J, leaving 14 bases between them. This CDR3 reads CASTSLRSEKLFF. DNA of the CDR3: TGTGCCAGCACCTCGCTACGGAGCGAAAAACTGTTTTTT.

In its sample, this clone was seen once. The chain has TRBV19 and TRBJ2-1, with TRBD1 matching over 8 bases. Germline V gene data show CDR1 as LNHDA and CDR2 as SQIVND (reference sequence). With 4 bases clipped from V and 14 bases from J, the junction kept 7 bases outside the gene matches. The CDR3 has 12 residues. The CDR3 is CASSNRGIHKFF. DNA of the CDR3: TGTGCCAGTAGTAACAGGGGGATTCATAAGTTCTTC.

The chain's CDR3 is CSAHLSGEQFF. The CDR3 region has the DNA TGCAGTGCCCACCTCTCAGGGGAGCAGTTCTTC. The rearrangement uses TRBV20-1 and TRBJ2-1; possible D gene TRBD1, 5 bases. The germline CDR1 and CDR2 sequences are DFQATT and SNEGSKA (reference sequence). V was clipped by 6 bases and J by 10 bases, with 13 bases between them. CDR3 size: 11 residues.

The chain joins TRBV6-1 to TRBJ1-3, with a weak D call TRBD1 (5 bases). V lost 0 bases to trimming and J lost 0 bases, with 21 bases between them. From germline, CDR1 is MNHNS and CDR2 SASEGT. This CDR3 has 20 amino acids. The CDR3 protein is CASSEASLRGLTFSGNTIYF. CDR3 nucleotide sequence: TGTGCCAGCAGTGAAGCTTCTCTCCGGGGACTGACTTTCTCTGGAAACACCATATATTTT.

The chain couples TRBV7-2 to TRBJ2-1, with 8 positions matching TRBD2. Germline V CDR1 and CDR2: SGHTA, FQGNSA. This CDR3 spans 16 amino acids. The J segment lost 7 bases and the V segment lost 4 bases, leaving 12 bases of the junction unmatched. The CDR3 nucleotides read TGTGCCAGCAGCTCCTCCACCGGACTAGCTGGTAATGAGCAGTTCTTC. Protein: CASSSSTGLAGNEQFF. Filled out from reference TRBV7-2 and TRBJ2-1, the complete variable domain reads GAGVSQSPSNKVTEKGKDVELRCDPISGHTALYWYRQSLGQGLEFLIYFQGNSAPDKSGLPSDRFSAERTGGSVSTLTIQRTQQEDSAVYLCASSSSTGLAGNEQFFGPGTRLTVL.

The V and J genes are TRBV7-6 and TRBJ2-7, with a weak D call TRBD1 (6 bases). The CDR3 runs to 17 residues. Trimming removed 1 base at V and 2 bases at J, with 18 bases between. The germline CDR1 and CDR2 sequences are SGHVS and FNYEAQ. Written as DNA, the CDR3 is TGTGCCAGCAGCTTAGGAGGGCAGGGGCCCTTACCCTACGAGCAGTACTTC. This codes for CASSLGGQGPLPYEQYF.

This clone was seen only once. The chain employs TRBV14 and TRBJ1-1, with a weak D call TRBD1 (6 bases). The CDR3 is made up of 13 amino acids. V dropped 4 bases and J dropped 10 bases, with 16 bases sitting between them. Germline-derived CDR1 and CDR2 are SGHDN and FVKESK. For the CDR3, the DNA is TGTGCCAGCAGCCGTTGGAGGGGGGCGGCAGCTTTCTTT. This gives the protein CASSRWRGAAAFF.

CDR3 region: CSVLSSYNEQFF. DNA of the CDR3: TGCAGCGTTCTGAGCTCCTACAATGAGCAGTTCTTC. V usage is TRBV29-1 and J usage is TRBJ2-1; D unclear. CDR3 length equals 12 residues. V gave up 5 bases and J gave up 0 bases, with 5 bases separating them. Germline values: CDR1 SQVTM, CDR2 ANQGSEA.

The chain uses TRBV7-9 and TRBJ1-1, with 7 positions matching TRBD1. The V gene's germline CDR1 is SEHNR and CDR2 FQNEAQ (reference sequence). CDR3 size: 19 residues. Trimming at V came to 2 bases and at J to 0 bases, leaving 15 bases not matched to a gene. The CDR3 here is CASSLRRQGGKGMNTEAFF. CDR3 DNA sequence: TGTGCCAGCAGCTTAAGACGACAGGGAGGGAAAGGTATGAACACTGAAGCTTTCTTT.

The chain joins TRBV9 to TRBJ1-4; TRBD1 is a possible D gene (6 bases). This CDR3 is 14 amino acids long. The V and J ends lost 1 base and 6 bases respectively, with 10 bases between them. CDR1 is SGDLS, CDR2 YYNGEE, per germline. CDR3 sequence: CASSVLWTDEKLFF. In nucleotides, the CDR3 is TGTGCCAGCAGCGTATTGTGGACAGATGAAAAACTGTTTTTT. The variable domain in full, completed from reference TRBV9 and TRBJ1-4, reads DSGVTQTPKHLITATGQRVTLRCSPRSGDLSVYWYQQSLDQGLQFLIQYYNGEERAKGNILERFSAQQFPDLHSELNLSSLELGDSALYFCASSVLWTDEKLFFGSGTQLSVL.

The chain carries TRBV6-4 and TRBJ2-1; 12 nucleotides agree with TRBD2. Germline trimming cut 8 bases from V and 2 bases from J; bases unmatched to any gene: 10. Germline V gives CDR1 MRHNA, CDR2 SNTAGT. This CDR3 comprises 17 residues. The CDR3 here is CASARTSGGPTYNEQFF. The CDR3 nucleotides are TGTGCCAGCGCCCGTACTAGCGGGGGGCCAACCTACAATGAGCAGTTCTTC.

The CDR3 region is CASSPGWKHSNQPQHF. CDR3 in DNA: TGTGCCAGCAGCCCGGGGTGGAAACATAGCAATCAGCCCCAGCATTTT. The chain employs TRBV7-2 and TRBJ1-5; D not certain. The CDR3 is 16 amino acids. From germline, CDR1 is SGHTA and CDR2 FQGNSA. The ends were cut back, 5 bases at V and 0 bases at J, with 14 bases in the middle.

V is TRBV5-6 and J is TRBJ1-2; 8 nucleotides align to TRBD1. CDR1 is SGHDT, CDR2 YYEEEE, per germline. V lost 4 bases and J lost 6; bases outside the gene matches: 14. The CDR3 is 16 residues long. CDR3 loop: CASSVPRQGSEDGYTF. The CDR3 bases are TGTGCCAGCAGCGTCCCTAGACAGGGGAGTGAGGATGGCTACACCTTC. Filled out from reference TRBV5-6 and TRBJ1-2, the complete variable domain reads DAGVTQSPTHLIKTRGQQVTLRCSPKSGHDTVSWYQQALGQGPQFIFQYYEEEERQRGNFPDRFSGHQFPNYSSELNVNALLLGDSALYLCASSVPRQGSEDGYTFGSGTRLTVV.

This clone has more than one count but fewer than ten. The chain employs TRBV6-1 and TRBJ2-1; TRBD2 is a possible D gene (5 bases). Trimming shortened V by 5 bases and J by 8 bases, and 13 bases separated the two germline ends. Germline V gene sequence: CDR1 MNHNS, CDR2 SASEGT. The CDR3 covers 13 residues. In DNA, the CDR3 is TGTGCCAGCAGTCCACCGAGGGTCCATGAGCAGTTCTTC. It is translated as CASSPPRVHEQFF.

The chain uses TRBV28 and TRBJ1-1; D ambiguous. Trimming left V 2 bases short and J 2 bases short, with 21 bases between. Germline lookup yields CDR1 MDHEN and CDR2 SYDVKM. The CDR3 runs 18 residues. Here the CDR3 reads CASSLPPREGRNNTEAFF. The CDR3 coding sequence is TGTGCCAGCAGTTTACCCCCTCGCGAAGGAAGGAATAACACTGAAGCTTTCTTT. Using reference TRBV28 and TRBJ1-1 for the parts outside the CDR3, the full variable domain is DVKVTQSSRYLVKRTGEKVFLECVQDMDHENMFWYRQDPGLGLRLIYFSYDVKMKEKGDIPEGYSVSREKKERFSLILESASTNQTSMYLCASSLPPREGRNNTEAFFGQGTRLTVV.

The rearrangement joins TRBV7-2 to TRBJ1-2; D remains unclear. This CDR3 spans 17 amino acids. From germline, CDR1 is SGHTA and CDR2 FQGNSA. V was cut by 1 base and J by 5 bases, with 20 bases left in between. The DNA of the CDR3 is TGTGCCAGCAGCTTAGGGCGGGCAGACGGGAGGAGGTATGGCTACACCTTC. Protein sequence: CASSLGRADGRRYGYTF.

This chain uses TRBV28 with TRBJ2-6, with D hard to call. Germline V gene sequence: CDR1 MDHEN, CDR2 SYDVKM. V was pared by 5 bases and J by 4 bases, with 15 bases between. The CDR3 spans 16 residues. CDR3 nucleotides: TGTGCCAGCAGTCCGACCAAGCTCGGGGGGGCCAACGTCCTGACTTTC. Its protein product is CASSPTKLGGANVLTF.

The CDR3 here is CASSPGDIPQETQYF. The DNA for the CDR3 is TGTGCCAGCAGCCCGGGGGACATACCCCAAGAGACCCAGTACTTC. The chain is built from TRBV28 and TRBJ2-5; tentatively, D is TRBD1 or TRBD2 (6 bases each). V lost 6 bases and J 1 base, leaving 15 bases between the germline ends. The CDR3 sequence is 15 residues long. Germline V gene sequence: CDR1 MDHEN, CDR2 SYDVKM.

Comments on this clone: At one end, the junction sequence differs from germline, possibly due to a read error. The chain has TRBV29-1 and TRBJ1-2; D call uncertain. The CDR3 contains 9 residues. CDR1 is SQVTM, CDR2 ANQGSEA, per germline. In DNA form, the CDR3 reads TGCAGCGTTGACCTTAGGGCAGCCTTC. Translating it yields CSVDLRAAF.

This chain joins TRBV19 and TRBJ1-2; possible D gene TRBD1, 6 bases. The V gene lost 7 bases and the J gene lost 3 bases, with 18 bases spanning the gap. This CDR3 is built from 15 residues. The germline V gene encodes CDR1 LNHDA and CDR2 SQIVND (reference sequence). CDR3 region: CASTPRRGSDYGYTF. The CDR3 bases are TGTGCCAGTACGCCGCGTAGGGGGAGCGACTATGGCTACACCTTC.

The rearrangement joins TRBV11-3 to TRBJ2-3; 14 positions match TRBD2. Looked up from germline, CDR1 is SGHNT and CDR2 is YENEEA. The CDR3 extends over 15 amino acids. Trimming at V came to 11 bases and at J to 3 bases, leaving 7 bases not matched to a gene. CDR3 coding DNA: TGTGCCGGACCGGGACTAGCGGGGGCAACAGATACGCAGTATTTT. It translates to CAGPGLAGATDTQYF.

The V call is TRBV27, the J call TRBJ2-1; D gene ambiguous. Germline V CDR1 and CDR2: MNHEY, SMNVEV (reference sequence). The CDR3 is made up of 12 amino acids. Deletions cut 3 bases from V and 8 bases from J, with 8 bases between. The CDR3 sequence is CASSLDGDEQFF. CDR3 bases: TGTGCCAGCAGTTTGGATGGTGATGAGCAGTTCTTC.

The chain links TRBV6-5 to TRBJ1-2, with D maybe TRBD1 (5 bases). The CDR3 sequence is 15 residues long. V was shortened by 2 bases and J by 8 bases, with 18 bases between the two germline ends. Germline CDR1 MNHEY, CDR2 SVGAGI. The CDR3 DNA sequence: TGTGCCAGCAGTTACCCTCCCGTGGGAGGGGAAGGCTACACCTTC. Protein sequence: CASSYPPVGGEGYTF.

The chain has TRBV6-6 and TRBJ2-5; TRBD2 matches at 8 bases. Trimming cost V 2 bases and J 5 bases; bases outside gene matches: 10. Germline lookup yields CDR1 MNHNY and CDR2 SVGAGI (reference sequence). The CDR3 length is 16 residues. DNA of the CDR3: TGTGCCAGCAGTTACCCGACTAGCGCCCCAAAGGAGACCCAGTACTTC. It yields the protein CASSYPTSAPKETQYF.

The V and J genes are TRBV4-1 and TRBJ1-1, with 7 nucleotides matching TRBD1. CDR3 length equals 15 residues. The V segment lost 2 bases and the J segment 0 bases; nucleotides outside the gene matches: 3. The germline CDR1 and CDR2 sequences are MGHRA and YSYEKL. The CDR3 DNA follows: TGCGCCAGCAGCCAACCCGACAGGGTGAACACTGAAGCTTTCTTT. Protein: CASSQPDRVNTEAFF.

The rearrangement links TRBV19 to TRBJ1-5; TRBD1 is a possible D gene (5 bases). The V end was cut by 4 bases, the J end by 8 bases, with 12 bases between. CDR3 size: 13 residues. Germline CDR1 is LNHDA and CDR2 is SQIVND (reference sequence). The CDR3 spells CASSKPGRKPQHF. In DNA, the CDR3 is TGTGCCAGTAGTAAGCCAGGGAGGAAGCCCCAGCATTTT.

The rearrangement joins TRBV4-3 to TRBJ2-3, with TRBD2 matching over 11 bases. This CDR3 region has 17 residues. Trimming cost V 3 bases and J 7 bases; bases outside gene matches: 12. The V gene's germline CDR1 is LGHNA and CDR2 YSLEER. As DNA, the CDR3 is TGCGCCAGCAGCCACTCGGGACTAGCGGATTCTCACAATACGCAGTATTTT. Its protein product is CASSHSGLADSHNTQYF.